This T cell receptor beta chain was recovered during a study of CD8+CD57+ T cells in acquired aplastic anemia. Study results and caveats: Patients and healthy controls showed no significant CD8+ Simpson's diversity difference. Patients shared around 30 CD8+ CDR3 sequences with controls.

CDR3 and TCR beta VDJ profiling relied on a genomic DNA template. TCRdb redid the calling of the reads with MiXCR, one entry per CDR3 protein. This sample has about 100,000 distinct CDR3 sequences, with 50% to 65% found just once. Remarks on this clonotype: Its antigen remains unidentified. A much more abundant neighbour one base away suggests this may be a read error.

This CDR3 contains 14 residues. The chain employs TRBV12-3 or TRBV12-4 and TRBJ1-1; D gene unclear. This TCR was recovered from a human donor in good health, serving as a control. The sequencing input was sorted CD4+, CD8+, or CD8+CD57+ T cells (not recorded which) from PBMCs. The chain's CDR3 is CASSFLARNTGAFF. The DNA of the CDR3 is TGTGCCAGCAGTTTTTTGGCCCGGAACACTGGAGCTTTCTTT.